The 31 T cell receptor beta chains reported below all come from one sample, sequenced in a study of blood T cells in healthy people across ages. Primers used in a second PCR of roughly 6 to 12 cycles were a sample-barcoded 5' primer and a J-beta primer mix. TCRdb recomputed calls from the 5' RACE reads with MiXCR, one row per CDR3 protein. The sample has more than 1 million distinct CDR3 sequences, 40% to 50% seen once. What was sequenced was blood. Every receptor here comes from a woman aged 60-75 years in good health.

This clonotype was seen a handful of times. V gene TRBV24-1 combines with J gene TRBJ2-1; D may be TRBD2 (6 bases). The CDR3 is 15 amino acids. V was shortened by 3 bases and J by 10 bases, with 18 bases between the two germline ends. CDR1 is KGHDR and CDR2 is SFDVKD in the germline V gene. The CDR3 sequence is CATSDAGLVNSEQFF. The CDR3 DNA reads as TGTGCCACCAGTGATGCGGGACTCGTCAACAGCGAGCAGTTCTTC.

This clonotype has just a few counts. The rearrangement links TRBV29-1 to TRBJ2-1, with 8 positions matching TRBD2. The CDR3 has 14 amino acids. The ends lost 6 bases at V and 4 bases at J; junction bases unmatched: 8. CDR1 is SQVTM, CDR2 ANQGSEA, per germline. The CDR3 spells CSVGGTSGYNEQFF. CDR3 DNA: TGCAGCGTCGGGGGTACTAGCGGATACAATGAGCAGTTCTTC.

The CDR3 DNA sequence: TGTGCCAGCAGCCGACCCCTAGGCGGGAGAGGTGGCGGAGATACGCAGTATTTT. This codes for CASSRPLGGRGGGDTQYF. The genes are TRBV7-2 and TRBJ2-3; 7 nucleotides align to TRBD2. Germline CDR1 SGHTA, CDR2 FQGNSA. The CDR3 runs to 18 residues. With V trimmed by 5 bases and J by 5 bases, 19 bases remained unmatched.

This clonotype appeared a single time. The genes are TRBV12-3 or TRBV12-4 and TRBJ2-1; 12 bases are shared with TRBD2. Germline trimming cut 7 bases from V and 4 bases from J; bases unmatched to any gene: 5. This CDR3 has 15 residues. The CDR3 DNA follows: TGTGCCAGCACTCAACTAGCGGGAGGATACAATGAGCAGTTCTTC. It is translated as CASTQLAGGYNEQFF.

There are a few counts of this clonotype. The V gene is TRBV5-1, the J gene TRBJ2-7, with TRBD2 identical over 10 bases. Germline CDR1 is SGHRS and CDR2 is YFSETQ. This CDR3 is 14 amino acids long. V was clipped by 8 bases and J by 0 bases; unmatched bases: 5. Here the CDR3 DNA reads TGCGCCAGGAGGACTAGCGGAAGCTCCTACGAGCAGTACTTC. Its protein is CARRTSGSSYEQYF.

V and J are TRBV25-1 and TRBJ2-1, with D perhaps TRBD2 (7 bases). With 3 bases removed from V and 8 bases from J, the gap between germline ends came to 20 bases. Germline assignment: CDR1 MGHDK and CDR2 SYGVNS. This CDR3 has 16 residues. CDR3 nucleotides: TGTGCCAGCAGTGACGAGGGGGGCGGGAGAAGGGATGAGCAGTTCTTC. This gives the protein CASSDEGGGRRDEQFF.

This clonotype showed up just a few times. The chain combines TRBV20-1 with TRBJ2-4, with TRBD2 identical over 10 bases. The J call may be faulty, since TRBJ2-7 better matches the DNA end. The CDR3 is 16 residues long. Germline V CDR1 and CDR2: DFQATT, SNEGSKA (reference sequence). The CDR3 loop is CSARDSRTSGSYEQYF. For the CDR3, the DNA is TGCAGTGCTAGAGATTCTCGGACTAGCGGATCCTACGAGCAGTACTTC.

There are a few counts of this clonotype. V gene TRBV10-3 combines with J gene TRBJ2-3; D possibly corresponds to TRBD1 (6 bases). The CDR3 consists of 14 residues. V was pared by 5 bases and J by 3 bases, with 12 bases between. CDR1 is ENHRY and CDR2 is SYGVKD in the germline V gene. The CDR3 is CAISLQGRTDTQYF. The CDR3 nucleotides are TGTGCCATCAGTCTACAGGGAAGAACAGATACGCAGTATTTT.

V usage is TRBV6-5 and J usage is TRBJ2-1, with 9 bases lining up with TRBD1. This CDR3 is 15 amino acids long. The junction had 5 bases not matched to a gene; V was cut back by 4 bases and J by 4 bases. Germline V gene sequence: CDR1 MNHEY, CDR2 SVGAGI. As DNA, the CDR3 is TGTGCCAGCAGTTCCACAGGGGGCGCATACAATGAGCAGTTCTTC. Protein sequence: CASSSTGGAYNEQFF.

J is TRBJ2-7 and V is TRBV20-1, with unresolved D. The V end lost 1 base, the J end lost 6 bases, and 10 bases lay between the germline ends. The V gene's germline CDR1 is DFQATT and CDR2 SNEGSKA (reference sequence). The CDR3 spans 12 residues. CDR3 in amino acids: CSARAIRGEQYF. The DNA of the CDR3 is TGCAGTGCTAGAGCTATTCGTGGCGAGCAGTACTTC.

This sequence joins TRBV6-2 or TRBV6-3 and TRBJ2-7, with TRBD1 matching over 8 bases. The better agreement between TRBJ2-5 and the DNA end casts doubt on the J call. Germline V gene sequence: CDR1 MNHEY, CDR2 SVGEGT. This CDR3 region has 17 residues. The CDR3 sequence is CASSYWSGGVLEETQYF. The CDR3 DNA follows: TGTGCCAGCAGTTACTGGTCAGGGGGCGTATTGGAGGAGACCCAGTACTTC.

In this sample, this clonotype turned up a few times. An end of the junction does not agree with germline; a read error may underlie this. The rearrangement joins TRBV6-2 or TRBV6-3 to TRBJ1-2; tentative D call: TRBD1 (6 bases). The CDR3 sequence is 15 residues long. Germline V gene sequence: CDR1 MNHEY, CDR2 SVGEGT. CDR3 loop: CASKGDPYSNYGYTF. As DNA, the CDR3 is TGTGCTAGCAAGGGGGACCCGTATTCAAACTATGGCTACACCTTC.

The chain is built from TRBV11-2 and TRBJ2-7, with D unresolved. CDR1 is SGHAT, CDR2 FQNNGV, per germline. V shed 5 bases and J shed 4 bases, with 12 bases lying between them. The CDR3 runs to 13 residues. In DNA, the CDR3 is TGTGCCAGCAGCGTAGGGCAGCGTTACGAGCAGTACTTC. Its protein is CASSVGQRYEQYF.

In its sample, this clonotype was seen many times. The rearrangement links TRBV3-1 to TRBJ2-7; 12 bases line up with TRBD1. This CDR3 has 15 amino acids. The germline gives CDR1 LGHDT, CDR2 YNNKEL (reference sequence). Trimming cost V 6 bases and J 4 bases; bases outside gene matches: 7. The CDR3 sequence is CASSPRDRGPYEQYF. CDR3 sequence (DNA): TGTGCCAGCAGTCCCCGGGACAGGGGGCCATACGAGCAGTACTTC.

With respect to this clonotype: This sequence may be a read error, since a much larger clone differs from it by one base. This chain joins TRBV2 and TRBJ1-2; 9 nucleotides match TRBD1. Trimming at V came to 11 bases and at J to 10 bases, leaving 23 bases not matched to a gene. The CDR3 sequence is 16 residues long. The germline V gene encodes CDR1 SNHLY and CDR2 FYNNEI. This chain's CDR3 is CAGTGDRGSSDVAYTF. CDR3 nucleotides: TGTGCCGGCACCGGAGACAGGGGGAGCTCCGATGTTGCCTACACCTTC.

The chain is built from TRBV7-9 and TRBJ2-3, with 7 bases lining up with TRBD1. The germline gives CDR1 SEHNR, CDR2 FQNEAQ (reference sequence). V trimming: 5 bases; J trimming: 2 bases; junction bases outside the gene matches: 7. The length of the CDR3 is 15 residues. In DNA, the CDR3 is TGTGCCAGCAGCACCAGACAGGGTACCACAGATACGCAGTATTTT. It codes for CASSTRQGTTDTQYF.

The chain is built from TRBV28 and TRBJ1-5; the D is unclear. This CDR3 spans 13 amino acids. Trimming took off 6 bases at V and 7 bases at J, with 13 bases between the two ends. The V gene's germline CDR1 is MDHEN and CDR2 SYDVKM. The CDR3 bases are TGTGCCAGCAGGGGAACGTATCTGCAGCCCCAGCATTTT. Its protein is CASRGTYLQPQHF.

V and J are TRBV5-1 and TRBJ2-4; 10 bases are shared with TRBD1. The CDR3 consists of 19 residues. Germline loops: CDR1 SGHRS, CDR2 YFSETQ. The V gene end was trimmed by 4 bases and the J gene end by 13 bases; junction bases not matched to a gene: 26. For the CDR3, the DNA is TGCGCCAGCAGCCTCATTCCGGGACAGGGGAAGGGACACTACAATGAGCAGTACTTC. Its translation is CASSLIPGQGKGHYNEQYF.

This clonotype was counted between two and nine times. The gene calls are TRBV18 and TRBJ2-1; 11 positions agree with TRBD2. V gave up 3 bases and J gave up 9 bases; unmatched junction bases: 7. The CDR3 spans 15 residues. CDR1 KGHSH and CDR2 LQKENI come from the germline V gene. The CDR3 bases are TGTGCCAGCTCACCTACTAGCGGGGGTAAGACTGAGCAGTTCTTC. Translating gives CASSPTSGGKTEQFF.

The gene calls are TRBV18 and TRBJ2-7; perhaps D is TRBD1 or TRBD2 (5 bases each). Germline loops: CDR1 KGHSH, CDR2 LQKENI. The V end was cut by 3 bases, the J end by 4 bases, with 16 bases between. This CDR3 comprises 15 residues. The CDR3 reads CASSPLERGFYEQYF. Written as DNA, the CDR3 is TGTGCCAGCTCACCGCTAGAGAGGGGTTTTTACGAGCAGTACTTC.

This sequence joins TRBV7-2 and TRBJ1-6; 10 bases fit TRBD1. V shed 4 bases and J 5 bases; nucleotides not matched to a gene: 5. Germline lookup yields CDR1 SGHTA and CDR2 FQGNSA. This CDR3 has 16 amino acids. The chain's CDR3 is CASSSTGQGHNSPLHF. CDR3 DNA: TGTGCCAGCAGCTCCACGGGACAGGGGCATAATTCACCCCTCCACTTT.

J is TRBJ2-1 and V is TRBV12-3 or TRBV12-4; 8 bases are shared with TRBD2. Trimming took 5 bases from V and 2 from J; bases not matched to a gene: 8. The CDR3 runs to 16 residues. The CDR3 loop is CASSPGGLAAYNEQFF. The CDR3 DNA sequence: TGTGCCAGCAGTCCCGGAGGACTAGCAGCCTACAATGAGCAGTTCTTC.

V is TRBV7-9 and J is TRBJ2-5; 8 nucleotides align to TRBD2. Germline V gene sequence: CDR1 SEHNR, CDR2 FQNEAQ (reference sequence). The trim removed 11 bases at V and 11 bases at J, leaving 13 bases unmatched. There are 12 residues in the CDR3. The CDR3 DNA reads as TGTGCCGGAAGCGGGAGAAGGGGTGAGCAGTACTTC. Protein sequence: CAGSGRRGEQYF.

To note about this clonotype: A much larger clonotype is one base distant, so this may be a read error. CDR3: CASRGGPAYEQYF. The DNA of the CDR3 is TGTGCCAGCAGGGGGGGGCCAGCCTACGAGCAGTACTTC. The chain recombines TRBV2 with TRBJ2-7; weak D call: TRBD2 (7 bases). The CDR3 has 13 amino acids. V dropped 6 bases and J dropped 2 bases, with 11 bases sitting between them. Germline V gene sequence: CDR1 SNHLY, CDR2 FYNNEI.

Worth noting for this clonotype: The junction and the germline gene differ at one end; a read error may be behind it. The rearrangement joins TRBV7-8 to TRBJ2-1, with D perhaps assigned TRBD1 or TRBD2 (5 bases each). CDR3 length equals 15 residues. Germline V gives CDR1 SGHVS, CDR2 FQNEAQ. The CDR3: CASSPVAGTYKEQFF. The CDR3 DNA follows: TGTGCCAGCAGCCCGGTGGCCGGGACCTACAAAGAGCAGTTCTTC.

V gene TRBV12-3 or TRBV12-4 combines with J gene TRBJ1-2; D remains ambiguous. V was clipped by 3 bases and J by 8 bases, with 7 bases between them. This CDR3 contains 11 residues. Written as DNA, the CDR3 is TGTGCCAGCAGTTTGTACGGCGGCTACACCTTC. Protein product: CASSLYGGYTF.

The V gene is TRBV20-1, the J gene TRBJ2-7, with D possibly matching TRBD1 (5 bases). The germline CDR1 and CDR2 sequences are DFQATT and SNEGSKA (reference sequence). This CDR3 region has 14 residues. V was cut by 0 bases and J by 2 bases, with 11 bases left in between. CDR3 loop: CSAREYRPPYEQYF. The CDR3 DNA follows: TGCAGTGCTAGAGAGTACAGGCCACCCTACGAGCAGTACTTC.

This clonotype was counted only a few times. The chain employs TRBV12-3 or TRBV12-4 and TRBJ2-1; the match to TRBD1 covers 7 bases. This CDR3 comprises 17 residues. Trimming at V came to 6 bases and at J to 3 bases, leaving 14 bases not matched to a gene. The CDR3 sequence: CASRPYFRTGDYNEQFF. In nucleotides, the CDR3 is TGTGCCAGCAGACCGTACTTTAGGACAGGCGACTACAATGAGCAGTTCTTC.

The genes are TRBV20-1 and TRBJ2-5; D unresolved. With the DNA end fitting TRBJ2-7 better, the J assignment may be wrong. The germline CDR1 and CDR2 sequences are DFQATT and SNEGSKA (reference sequence). The CDR3 is 13 residues long. The CDR3 here is CSATSTASYEQYF. The CDR3 bases are TGCAGTGCTACCTCTACCGCCTCCTACGAGCAGTACTTC.

This clonotype has a count of ten or more. The chain has TRBV29-1 and TRBJ2-4; TRBD1 agrees at 8 bases. The CDR3 runs to 14 residues. CDR1 and CDR2 (germline): SQVTM, ANQGSEA. Trimming at V came to 6 bases and at J to 6 bases, leaving 10 bases not matched to a gene. CDR3 DNA sequence: TGCAGCGTCCCAAGCCAGGGGGCAGGAAACATTCAGTACTTC. It is translated as CSVPSQGAGNIQYF.

A few counts support this clonotype. This rearrangement joins TRBV12-3 or TRBV12-4 to TRBJ2-3; unclear D gene. The CDR3 has 12 amino acids. The V end lost 3 bases, the J end lost 6 bases, and 7 bases lay between the germline ends. DNA of the CDR3: TGTGCCAGCAGTTTCGGGTTGGATACGCAGTATTTT. Encoded protein: CASSFGLDTQYF.